One sample yielded the 16 T cell receptor beta chains listed below, sequenced in a study of chemoradiotherapy in HPV16-positive cancers. The assay was immunoSEQ multiplex PCR, and TCRdb's table has in-frame clones only and misses some. The sample lists about 7,400 clones; approximately 80% were seen once. The material was tumor tissue, obtained from a patient who underwent chemoradiotherapy. The receptors were gathered from a human donor with HPV-associated anogenital cancer.

V gene TRBV18 combines with J gene TRBJ1-1; D not resolved. The germline V gene encodes CDR1 KGHSH and CDR2 LQKENI. The CDR3 loop spans 13 amino acids. The V end was cut by 2 bases, the J end by 2 bases, with 6 bases between. The CDR3 coding sequence is TGTGCCAGCTCACCATCAGAAAACACTGAAGCTTTCTTT. This encodes CASSPSENTEAFF. Using reference TRBV18 and TRBJ1-1 for the parts outside the CDR3, the full variable domain is NAGVMQNPRHLVRRRGQEARLRCSPMKGHSHVYWYRQLPEEGLKFMVYLQKENIIDESGMPKERFSAEFPKEGPSILRIQQVVRGDSAAYFCASSPSENTEAFFGQGTRLTVV.

V is TRBV10-3 and J is TRBJ2-5; D may be TRBD2 (5 bases). This CDR3 has 13 residues. V lost 7 bases and J 2 bases, leaving 11 bases between the germline ends. The V gene's germline CDR1 is ENHRY and CDR2 SYGVKD. CDR3 DNA sequence: TGTGCCATCAACGAGGGTTGGCAAGAGACCCAGTACTTC. Its translation is CAINEGWQETQYF.

The CDR3 DNA sequence: TGTGCCTGGAGTGTAATATCCCTCCAGTCCGGGGAGCTGTTTTTT. This sequence encodes CAWSVISLQSGELFF. The rearrangement joins TRBV30 to TRBJ2-2; the D is unclear. The CDR3 sequence is 15 residues long. Germline CDR1 and CDR2: GTSNPN and SVGIG (reference sequence). The ends were cut back, 0 bases at V and 6 bases at J, with 14 bases in the middle.

The rearrangement joins TRBV5-5 to TRBJ2-1, with 7 bases fitting TRBD2. This CDR3 region has 14 residues. The trim removed 4 bases at V and 7 bases at J, leaving 8 bases unmatched. Germline CDR1 reads SGHKS; CDR2 reads YYEKEE (reference sequence). The CDR3 spells CASSIRGDGNEQFF. The DNA for the CDR3 is TGTGCCAGCAGCATCCGGGGGGACGGGAATGAGCAGTTCTTC.

This chain connects TRBV7-7 to TRBJ2-2; no clear D gene. Germline V CDR1 and CDR2: SSHAT, FNYEAQ (reference sequence). There are 14 residues in the CDR3. Trimming took off 3 bases at V and 2 bases at J, with 7 bases between the two ends. The CDR3 nucleotides read TGTGCCAGCAGCTTCGAGATCAACACCGGGGAGCTGTTTTTT. It is translated as CASSFEINTGELFF.

The genes are TRBV19 and TRBJ2-2; D not resolved. V was clipped by 6 bases and J by 0 bases, with 8 bases between them. The CDR3 sequence is 14 residues long. CDR1 LNHDA and CDR2 SQIVND come from the germline V gene (reference sequence). For the CDR3, the DNA is TGTGCCAGTAGCTCCCGAACGAACACCGGGGAGCTGTTTTTT. It is translated as CASSSRTNTGELFF. The whole variable domain, remainder taken from reference TRBV19 and TRBJ2-2, is DGGITQSPKYLFRKEGQNVTLSCEQNLNHDAMYWYRQDPGQGLRLIYYSQIVNDFQKGDIAEGYSVSREKKESFPLTVTSAQKNPTAFYLCASSSRTNTGELFFGEGSRLTVL.

The V call is TRBV28, the J call TRBJ1-1; D is ambiguous. The CDR3 has 13 amino acids. Trimming left V 3 bases short and J 11 bases short, with 16 bases between. Germline CDR1 and CDR2: MDHEN and SYDVKM. The CDR3 sequence: CASSLTNTGRAFF. CDR3 nucleotide sequence: TGTGCCAGCAGTTTGACCAATACTGGAAGGGCTTTCTTT. The whole variable domain, remainder taken from reference TRBV28 and TRBJ1-1, is DVKVTQSSRYLVKRTGEKVFLECVQDMDHENMFWYRQDPGLGLRLIYFSYDVKMKEKGDIPEGYSVSREKKERFSLILESASTNQTSMYLCASSLTNTGRAFFGQGTRLTVV.

CDR3 residues: CASSHETGSYEQYF. CDR3 coding DNA: TGTGCCAGCAGCCATGAGACAGGCTCCTACGAGCAGTACTTC. The J gene is TRBJ2-7, the V gene TRBV7-9; weak D call: TRBD1 (6 bases). CDR3 length: 14 residues. V shed 5 bases and J shed 0 bases, with 11 bases lying between them. From germline, CDR1 is SEHNR and CDR2 FQNEAQ (reference sequence).

The chain links TRBV30 to TRBJ2-2, with 8 bases lining up with TRBD1. Germline CDR1 and CDR2: GTSNPN and SVGIG (reference sequence). V trimming: 3 bases; J trimming: 5 bases; junction bases outside the gene matches: 8. This CDR3 is built from 15 residues. CDR3 amino acids: CAWRDNRGVTGELFF. The CDR3 DNA reads as TGTGCCTGGAGAGATAACAGGGGGGTGACCGGGGAGCTGTTTTTT.

This clone has only one observation. The chain is built from TRBV4-1 and TRBJ1-3; no reliable D call. The CDR3 sequence is 15 residues long. V lost 1 base to trimming and J lost 0 bases, with 7 bases between them. Germline lookup yields CDR1 MGHRA and CDR2 YSYEKL. CDR3 protein: CASSQGELSGNTIYF. CDR3 DNA: TGCGCCAGCAGCCAAGGAGAACTCTCTGGAAACACCATATATTTT.

The sample holds a few counts of this clone. The chain has TRBV10-1 and TRBJ1-1; 9 bases are shared with TRBD1. The CDR3 consists of 15 residues. Germline CDR1 reads WNHNN; CDR2 reads SYGVQD (reference sequence). Trimming at V came to 4 bases and at J to 8 bases, leaving 11 bases not matched to a gene. Here the CDR3 reads CASSGTLGGTGEAFF. CDR3 nucleotide sequence: TGCGCCAGCAGTGGGACCCTAGGAGGGACAGGGGAAGCTTTCTTT.

Here the CDR3 DNA reads TGTGCCAGCAGTTTCCCGGGGACGGGAACTGAAGCTTTCTTT. Its protein is CASSFPGTGTEAFF. This sequence joins TRBV6-5 and TRBJ1-1; perhaps TRBD1 as D (5 bases). Trimming pared 4 bases from V and 5 bases from J, leaving 14 bases between. Germline V gene sequence: CDR1 MNHEY, CDR2 SVGAGI. The CDR3 extends over 14 amino acids.

The chain combines TRBV7-7 with TRBJ2-5; TRBD1 matches 7 bases. CDR1 SSHAT and CDR2 FNYEAQ come from the germline V gene (reference sequence). The CDR3 sequence is 13 residues long. Trimming cost V 4 bases and J 2 bases; bases outside gene matches: 1. The CDR3 DNA is TGTGCCAGCAGCTGGACAGGACAAGAGACCCAGTACTTC. Translation: CASSWTGQETQYF.

This rearrangement joins TRBV28 to TRBJ1-2, with 8 bases identical to TRBD1. Germline CDR1 MDHEN, CDR2 SYDVKM. V was clipped by 6 bases and J by 8 bases; unmatched bases: 8. The length of the CDR3 is 13 residues. The CDR3 coding sequence is TGTGCCAGCAGCAAAGACAGGGGTAGAGGCTACACCTTC. Translating it yields CASSKDRGRGYTF.

V gene TRBV9 combines with J gene TRBJ2-2; TRBD2 agrees at 9 bases. CDR1 SGDLS and CDR2 YYNGEE come from the germline V gene. The CDR3 covers 17 residues. The V segment lost 3 bases and the J segment 2 bases; nucleotides outside the gene matches: 8. CDR3 sequence reads: CASSGQRGAYNTGELFF. The DNA of the CDR3 is TGTGCCAGCAGCGGACAGCGGGGGGCTTACAACACCGGGGAGCTGTTTTTT.

The rearrangement joins TRBV19 to TRBJ2-5; TRBD2 matches at 8 bases. After removal of 5 bases from V and 4 bases from J, the junction contained 18 bases not matched to a gene. The CDR3 extends over 18 amino acids. Germline V gives CDR1 LNHDA, CDR2 SQIVND (reference sequence). The CDR3 is CASSPLGTRNLERETQYF. CDR3 nucleotide sequence: TGTGCCAGTAGTCCCCTTGGGACTAGGAACTTGGAAAGAGAGACCCAGTACTTC.